This T cell receptor (beta chain) was identified in a study of T cells in Graves' hyperthyroidism and ophthalmopathy. Study results and limitations: Most clonotypes expanded in the thyroid (above 0.001) were also present in blood.

As to this clonotype: Its antigen is as yet unknown. Since a much larger clone is just one base distant, this may be a read error.

The length of the CDR3 is 15 residues. The V gene's germline CDR1 is SGHNT and CDR2 YENEEA. Recently diagnosed hyperthyroidism of less than 2 months' duration affected patients aged 18 to 65. Together with thyroid ultrasound, orbital computed tomography, serum thyroxine and TRAb, clinical symptoms were used for diagnoses. TCR beta CDR3 region amplification was performed from RNA transcripts. The primer set for the first-round RT-PCR of the TCR CDR3 was HTBI. In TCRdb, the multiplex PCR reads were re-called with MiXCR into one record per CDR3 protein. The data show roughly 740,000 distinct CDR3 sequences, 16% seen once.

Input material: blood. The rearrangement joins TRBV11-3 to TRBJ2-7; D may match TRBD1 or TRBD2 (5 bases each). The sequence derives from a man in his late teens or twenties with Graves' hyperthyroidism. The CDR3 spells CVSSLGEMGIYEQYF. As DNA, the CDR3 is TGTGTCAGCAGCTTGGGGGAGATGGGGATCTACGAGCAGTACTTC.